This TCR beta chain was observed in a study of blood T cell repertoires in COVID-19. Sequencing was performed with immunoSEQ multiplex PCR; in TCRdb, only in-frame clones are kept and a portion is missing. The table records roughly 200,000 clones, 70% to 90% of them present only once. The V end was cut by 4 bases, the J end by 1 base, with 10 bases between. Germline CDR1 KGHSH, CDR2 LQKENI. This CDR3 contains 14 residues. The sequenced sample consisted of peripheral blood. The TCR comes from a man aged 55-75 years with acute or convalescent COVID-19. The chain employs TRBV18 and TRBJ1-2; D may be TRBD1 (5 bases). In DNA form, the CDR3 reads TGTGCCAGCTCACGGGTTGACAGTAACTATGGCTACACCTTC. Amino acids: CASSRVDSNYGYTF.